The present T cell receptor (beta chain) was sequenced within a study of OX40 agonist ivuxolimab in advanced cancers. As to this clone: Its antigen is not known.

Study results and caveats: On average, a greater number of expanded clones characterised CD8+ T cells relative to CD4+. Some nonresponders likewise displayed low normalized T-cell clonal expansion.

TCRdb's copy holds only in-frame clones and misses some; the assay was immunoSEQ multiplex PCR. This table holds 100,000 or so clones, roughly 91% found once. V was clipped by 6 bases and J by 7 bases, with 15 bases between them. The germline V gene encodes CDR1 MNHEY and CDR2 SMNVEV (reference sequence). There are 13 residues in the CDR3. V gene TRBV27 combines with J gene TRBJ1-2, with D maybe TRBD1 (6 bases). Sequencing used CD4+ or CD8+ T cells sorted from blood, obtained in a trial of the OX40 agonist ivuxolimab. The sequence was obtained from an adult with an advanced solid tumor such as melanoma, head and neck, liver or kidney cancer. The DNA of the CDR3 is TGTGCCAGCAGCGTAAGAGGGGGGTCTGGCTACACCTTC. This translates into CASSVRGGSGYTF.